This section outlines one TCR beta chain sequence together with its context. This clone was found once. The target of this receptor is not known. Base quality data are lacking; no much larger clone is found one base away. CD8 naive samples were obtained by positive selection for CCR7 among CD45RO-negative cells, yielding a CD45RA+CCR7+ population from which TemRA cells were excluded. The donors were healthy, HIV-negative adults with no recently reported acute infections or vaccinations. Every donor was a Caucasian adult living in Nashville, Tennessee, USA. Blood was obtained by leukapheresis, after which PBMCs were separated by Ficoll-Histopaque density gradient centrifugation and cryopreserved in liquid nitrogen vapor phase. Analytical flow cytometry was used to check the purity and quantity of each magnetically sorted T cell population. From each sorted fraction, genomic DNA was isolated and quantified by UV absorbance on a Nanodrop 2000c.

The data originate from a study of shared clonotypes between healthy human individuals (dated by TCRdb to about 2020). Regarding the study in general: The cohort included three men and a couple of women between 18 and 49 years of age. For each donor, three plates each were used for CD4 naive and CD4 memory, two plates were used for CD8 naive, and one plate was used for CD8 memory. The study deeply sequenced blood TCR repertoires of about 5 healthy adults to estimate repertoire size and the extent of clonotype sharing between individuals. Libraries were prepared and TCR repertoires were sequenced by different laboratories using diverse techniques, in order to increase sequencing depth and limit assay-specific biases. Leukapheresis yielded between about 0.94 and 9 billion PBMCs per donor.

What the work shows at the level of the full study, not this receptor alone: The genetic and exposure-history diversity represented was limited by the small number of donors. Naive subsets generally had larger estimated clonotype richness than memory subsets did. Sampling was restricted to blood, and TCR repertoires in tissue are likely to differ from TCR repertoires in blood. Even with the large sequencing depth, rarefaction of the sorted-subset datasets indicated that sequencing was incomplete. Compared with non-shared clonotypes, clonotypes shared by all four sorted-subset donors had higher generation probabilities. Based on pairwise subsampling, the degree of clonotype sharing among donors was expected to be affected by sequencing depth. When a handful of donors were compared, the shared fraction of clonotypes was roughly 4.8% for naive CD4, approximately 3.5% for naive CD8, 2.3% for memory CD4, and less than 0.5% for memory CD8.

Trimming at the junction amounts to 1 base on V and 2 bases on J, and the germline ends lie 23 bases apart. The CDR3 holds 19 amino acids from the cysteine to the phenylalanine. Only the CDR3 DNA stays, 57 bases, in frame from base 1. CDR1 and CDR2, per the germline V gene, are MDHEN and SYDVKM. Using the deep immunoSEQ assay, multiplex PCR amplified TCR CDR3 regions from genomic DNA. For each cell subset, the extracted genomic DNA was distributed evenly across all wells of several immunoSEQ 96-well plates, and each plate served as one replicate. For sorted subsets, approximately 200 ng of genomic DNA, equivalent to some 30,000 T cell genomes, went into each replicate PCR. Purified libraries were quantified with a Qubit 3.0 fluorometer, sized on a Bioanalyzer 2100, and re-quantified with the KAPA Library Quantification kit. Each immunoSEQ 96-well plate was sequenced on its own single-read 150-cycle Illumina NextSeq 550 flow cell. The original pipeline was this. Because the immunoSEQ output held only junctional sequences and lacked quality scores, the filtering could not match the filtering applied to full-length reads. Sequences were annotated with PyIR, a Python wrapper for IgBLAST v1.9, and V/J genes and CDR3 were assigned using IMGT germline references. Any read was removed if the V/J assignment was weak (E-value above 1e-6), the CDR3 was missing, or the read contained stop codons, out-of-frame junctions, or ambiguous translated residues. V3J clonotypes were defined as sequences sharing an identical inferred V gene, J gene, and CDR3 amino acid sequence. To compute the percentage overlap between repertoires, the number of shared unique clonotypes was divided by the size of the smaller repertoire. Three approaches were used to assess repertoire richness: RTK rarefaction, the Chao1 estimator, and Recon v2.1 estimates of unobserved clonotypes. OLGA was used to compute generation probabilities for all TCRbeta clonotypes that the gDNA method yielded from a handful of donors. TCRdb obtained this table from immuneACCESS and retained in-frame rearrangements with V and J assigned. These tables miss some clones; where compared with another copy, unresolved V genes account for less than half of the shortfall, and the remainder is unexplained. Clonal size and the V and J genes are those of that table, whereas D and trimming came from the DNA. Here the sample has about 590,000 clones; 95% to 96% occur a single time. 0.09% to 0.13% of the sample is held by the ten biggest clonotypes.

The chain joins TRBV28 to TRBJ2-5, with TRBD2 as a weak D call on 5 bases. This TCR came from a woman aged 25 to 45 in good health. Sequencing used naive CD8+ T cells sorted from blood. The cell subset or site tag for this specimen amounts to: CD45RA+CCR7+. The CDR3 loop reads CASSLFSRTIRGRQETQYF. The DNA sequence reads TGTGCCAGCAGTTTATTCTCCCGGACGATTCGGGGTAGGCAAGAGACCCAGTACTTC.